The clone carrying this T cell receptor beta chain was detected many times. The data belong to a study of response to subunit inactivated influenza vaccine. V was clipped by 6 bases and J by 6 bases, with 23 bases between them. This CDR3 comprises 17 residues. Each CDR3 protein gets one entry after TCRdb re-called the RT-PCR reads with MiXCR. The sample shows around 570,000 distinct CDR3 sequences, about 11% of them seen only once. These sequences were also reported in another study, on T cells expressing NK-cell markers. That report adds: With UMIs, 5'RACE template switching was used to make TCR beta cDNA. Seven of the eight sequenced donors were classified as HCMV-seropositive, and one was classified as seronegative.

The rearrangement joins TRBV12-3 or TRBV12-4 to TRBJ2-2; tentatively, D is TRBD1 (5 bases). The sequenced sample was PBMCs from blood, obtained on the day of vaccination. This sequence originates from a man aged 45 to 65 who received an inactivated influenza vaccine. The CDR3 region is CASSLLGRVIKAGELFF. The DNA for the CDR3 is TGTGCCAGCAGCCTTCTGGGCAGGGTCATTAAGGCCGGGGAGCTGTTTTTT.